This T cell receptor (beta chain) was identified in a study of T cells in Graves' hyperthyroidism and ophthalmopathy. The overall study: Peripheral blood was obtained at initial diagnosis, preceding any treatment. Study-level points and caveats: Median prediction lead before ophthalmopathy onset was 6 to 8 months with the model. In simple terms, a model built on 13 V-J features told ophthalmopathy apart from stable hyperthyroidism.

Over 18 months, lack of ophthalmopathy progression marked Graves' hyperthyroidism as stable. Trimming took 5 bases from V and 7 from J; bases not matched to a gene: 6. CDR3 length equals 14 residues. Looked up from germline, CDR1 is SEHNR and CDR2 is FQNEAQ (reference sequence). The TCR beta CDR3 regions underwent amplification using RNA transcripts as the source. Using the HTBI primer set, a first-round RT-PCR was run on the TCR CDR3. TCRdb independently ran MiXCR on the multiplex PCR reads; one entry per CDR3 protein. In the table there are some 510,000 distinct CDR3 sequences, less than 25% of which are singletons. This clonotype was recorded a few times. What it binds is not known.

The specimen sequenced was blood. The chain is built from TRBV7-9 and TRBJ2-2; 8 bases are shared with TRBD1. The receptor was derived from a man in his late teens or twenties with Graves' hyperthyroidism. The CDR3 protein is CASSLGTGHGELFF. In nucleotides, the CDR3 is TGTGCCAGCAGCCTTGGGACAGGCCACGGGGAGCTGTTTTTT.